This T cell receptor (beta chain) is drawn from a study of T cells in Graves' hyperthyroidism and ophthalmopathy. Overall study: It was at initial diagnosis, before any treatment, that peripheral blood was collected.

In patients aged 18 to 65, hyperthyroidism was newly diagnosed, with duration under 2 months. The PBMCs were taken from approximately 11 ml of fresh peripheral blood. Researchers took RNA transcripts and amplified the TCR beta CDR3 regions from them. A set of HTBI primers served as the primers for a first-round RT-PCR of the TCR CDR3. TCRdb redid the calling of the multiplex PCR reads with MiXCR, one entry per CDR3 protein. The data contain around 97,000 distinct CDR3 sequences, 40% to 50% of them seen just once; the ten biggest clones take up 26%. This clonotype has a single count. Its antigen remains unknown. Whole-study findings and limits: The model made its ophthalmopathy prediction, and onset followed a median approximately six months later.

Germline CDR1 MRHNA, CDR2 SNTAGT. Unmatched junction bases numbered 6, after V lost 6 bases and J lost 6 bases. This CDR3 is built from 15 residues. The specimen sequenced was blood. The chain recombines TRBV6-4 with TRBJ2-3, with TRBD2 matching 13 bases. This clonotype was obtained from a man aged 40-50 years with Graves' hyperthyroidism. This CDR3 reads CASRRLAGGQDTQYF. The CDR3 nucleotides are TGTGCCAGCAGACGACTAGCGGGAGGCCAGGATACGCAGTATTTT.